This T cell receptor beta chain stems from a study of OX40 agonist ivuxolimab in advanced cancers. Study in general: Across the patients, intravenous ivuxolimab was delivered every 2 weeks at 0.01 to 10 mg/kg. Hepatocellular carcinoma, melanoma, renal cell or head and neck cancer affected the dose-escalation patients. The study's findings and limits: Clonal expansion was seen in CD4+ and CD8+ blood T cells by week 6 at 0.1 to 3.0 mg/kg.

Produced via immunoSEQ multiplex PCR; TCRdb's table is partial and in-frame only. The table shows about 32,000 clones, with 89% occurring only once. In the case of this clone: Its cognate antigen is unknown.

Unmatched junction bases numbered 3, after V lost 4 bases and J lost 3 bases. Germline V gene data show CDR1 as SGHTA and CDR2 as FQGNSA. The CDR3 runs to 14 residues. This receptor was identified in an adult with an advanced solid tumor such as melanoma, head and neck, liver or kidney cancer. The chain couples TRBV7-2 to TRBJ2-3; 8 bases map to TRBD2. This specimen consisted of CD4+ or CD8+ T cells sorted from blood, obtained in a trial of the OX40 agonist ivuxolimab. The CDR3 is CASSSAGGTDTQYF. In DNA form, the CDR3 reads TGTGCCAGCAGCTCTGCGGGGGGTACAGATACGCAGTATTTT.